This T cell receptor beta chain was recorded in a study of shared T cell receptors in the human thymus. Only in-frame clones appear in the TCRdb table, and some are missing; sequencing was by immunoSEQ multiplex PCR. The data contain roughly 710,000 clones, roughly 88% of them singletons. In germline, CDR1 is LNHDA, CDR2 SQIVND (reference sequence). The germline V and J ends were trimmed by 6 bases and 1 base, with 27 bases remaining between them. The CDR3 spans 19 residues. The same data also went into a second study, on human thymus T cells. That investigation notes: In unrelated individuals, thymic repertoires overlapped highly, according to related research.

V gene TRBV19 combines with J gene TRBJ1-2; the D gene is possibly TRBD1 (6 bases). The specimen was thymocytes. This sequence originates from a girl less than two years old with a congenital heart defect. For the CDR3, the DNA is TGTGCCAGTAGCCGAAGCCTCAGGGGAAGGAAAGCCATTAACTATGGCTACACCTTC. Translating it yields CASSRSLRGRKAINYGYTF.